This entry describes one T cell receptor beta chain. Its antigen is currently unknown. Pregnant or lactating patients were excluded, as were those with uncontrolled infection or other autoimmune disease. Using approximately 10 ml of fresh peripheral blood, PBMCs were prepared. This specimen comes from a study of T cells in Graves' hyperthyroidism and ophthalmopathy. Study-level points and caveats: The authors' 13 V-J model separated ophthalmopathy from stable hyperthyroidism.

This CDR3 has 14 residues. Germline assignment: CDR1 LNHDA and CDR2 SQIVND (reference sequence). V lost 7 bases and J 7 bases, leaving 17 bases between the germline ends. TCR beta CDR3 sequences were amplified from RNA transcripts. The HTBI set primed first-round TCR CDR3 RT-PCR. TCRdb re-called the multiplex PCR reads with MiXCR, one entry per CDR3 protein. The sample lists around 580,000 distinct CDR3 sequences; over 15% were seen once. Sequences were obtained from blood. V and J are TRBV19 and TRBJ1-5, with D perhaps matching TRBD1 (5 bases). The origin of this receptor is a woman aged 18-30 years with Graves' hyperthyroidism. CDR3 coding DNA: TGTGCCAGTATAAGTGGGGCGCCGGGGCAGCCCCAGCATTTT. This sequence encodes CASISGAPGQPQHF.